This TCR beta chain was sequenced in a study of cytomegalovirus exposure and HLA in healthy donors. Study conclusions and caveats: Roughly uniform sequencing depth across donors was assumed, possibly incorrectly.

Note on this clone: Its antigen is as yet unknown.

PCR primers comprised 60 Vbeta and 13 Jbeta primers. The method was immunoSEQ multiplex PCR; TCRdb's version includes in-frame clones alone and lacks a portion of them. The table includes 130,000 or so clones, 79% detected once. Trimming left V 0 bases short and J 4 bases short, with 10 bases between. CDR3 length equals 15 residues. Germline V gene sequence: CDR1 LNHNV, CDR2 YYDKDF (reference sequence). Sequencing input: PBMCs. This chain links TRBV15 with TRBJ1-3, with D uncertain. This TCR derives from a male donor in good health and CMV-seronegative. The CDR3 sequence is CATSRDYGPGNTIYF. DNA of the CDR3: TGTGCCACCAGCAGAGATTATGGGCCAGGAAACACCATATATTTT.